These 4 T cell receptor beta chains share one sample of origin, sequenced in a study of CD8+CD57+ T cells in acquired aplastic anemia. Patients sequenced had flow cytometry evidence of CD8+CD57+ cell expansion. For CDR3 and TCR beta VDJ profiling, genomic DNA was the template used. TCRdb independently ran MiXCR on the reads; one entry per CDR3 protein. Here the sample spans approximately 160,000 distinct CDR3 sequences, roughly 45% being singletons. What was sequenced was sorted CD4+, CD8+, or CD8+CD57+ T cells (not recorded which) from PBMCs. The receptors originated from a human donor with aplastic anemia.

In this sample, this clonotype turned up once. It may be a read error: a sequence one base away is much more abundant. V usage is TRBV5-4 and J usage is TRBJ2-3; 8 nucleotides align to TRBD1. Germline V gene sequence: CDR1 SGHNT, CDR2 YYREEE (reference sequence). The CDR3 has 14 residues. CDR3 DNA sequence: TGTGCCGGCAGCCATCGACAGGGGACAGATACGCAGTATTTT. Encoded protein: CAGSHRQGTDTQYF.

A few counts support this clonotype. A much more abundant neighbour one base away suggests this may be a read error. In DNA, the CDR3 is TGTGCCCGCAGGAGGGCAGCGGTCTACGAGCAGTACGTC. Translated: CARRRAAVYEQYV. The chain links TRBV7-2 to TRBJ2-7; D possibly corresponds to TRBD2 (6 bases). The CDR3 is made up of 13 amino acids. Germline-derived CDR1 and CDR2 are SGHTA and FQGNSA.

This clonotype has just one count. The rearrangement joins TRBV2 to TRBJ2-7; 12 nucleotides agree with TRBD1. Germline CDR1 is SNHLY and CDR2 is FYNNEI. CDR3 length equals 14 residues. Losses at the gene ends were 5 bases for V and 4 bases for J; bases not matched to a gene: 3. The CDR3 loop is CASSRDRGLYEQYF. The CDR3 bases are TGTGCCAGCAGTCGGGACAGGGGGCTATACGAGCAGTACTTC.

The rearrangement uses TRBV2 and TRBJ1-5, with D hard to call. The length of the CDR3 is 17 residues. From germline, CDR1 is SNHLY and CDR2 FYNNEI. Trimming took off 5 bases at V and 2 bases at J, with 19 bases between the two ends. The CDR3 bases are TGTGCCAGCAGTCGGCCTCCCGTCCGGGAGGGCAATCAGCCCCAGCATTTT. This gives the protein CASSRPPVREGNQPQHF.